This record covers a single TCR beta chain. As originally analysed: It was from reference gene primer amplification that nucleated cell counts were estimated. The data were produced by immunoSEQ multiplex PCR, yet TCRdb's version contains in-frame clones alone and is incomplete. V, J and clone size derive from that table, while D and trimming were established from the DNA sequence. Of 200,000 to 250,000 clones in the sample, 75% to 90% are singletons; the top ten hold less than 6%. Seattle patients were enrolled while actively infected and followed longitudinally. Germline trimming cut 6 bases from V and 13 bases from J; bases unmatched to any gene: 10. The CDR3 covers 12 residues. The V gene's germline CDR1 is MDHEN and CDR2 SYDVKM. This specimen belongs to a study of blood T cell repertoires in COVID-19. Whole-study context: Sources were T cells, B-cell-depleted T cells, or PBMCs; the material itself was cDNA or gDNA.

The TCR originated in a woman in her 70s with COVID-19, enrolled during active disease. The chain uses TRBV28 and TRBJ2-3; 7 bases are a match to TRBD1. The sequenced sample consisted of peripheral blood. CDR3 region: CASRTYRGLEYF. The CDR3 bases are TGTGCCAGCAGAACGTACAGGGGTCTGGAGTATTTT. The full variable domain, in which reference TRBV28 and TRBJ2-3 provide the parts outside the CDR3, is DVKVTQSSRYLVKRTGEKVFLECVQDMDHENMFWYRQDPGLGLRLIYFSYDVKMKEKGDIPEGYSVSREKKERFSLILESASTNQTSMYLCASRTYRGLEYFGPGTRLTVL.